The T cell receptor beta chain described here comes from a study of shared clonotypes between healthy human individuals. Details on this clone: Its antigen is not known.

Assay used: immunoSEQ multiplex PCR; TCRdb lists only in-frame clones, some missing. The table records more than 400,000 clones, about 96% of them present only once. Notes on the study in general: The low donor count limited represented genetic and exposure-history diversity.

The sequence came from a woman aged 25 to 39 in good health. The sequenced material came from naive CD4+ T cells sorted from blood. The subset was: CD45RA+ positively selected.

CDR3 sequence (DNA): TGTGCCAGCAGCTTTACCTCTACAGGAAATCAGCCCCAGCATTTT. Its translation is CASSFTSTGNQPQHF. The V call is TRBV12-1, the J call TRBJ1-5; TRBD1 reflects the table's D call only, with no check against the DNA. TRBV12-1 is a pseudogene segment. This CDR3 is 15 amino acids long.